The 15 T cell receptor beta chains listed next were all sequenced from one sample in a study of T cell repertoires in cytomegalovirus infection. TCRdb itself ran the reads through MiXCR, one entry per CDR3 protein. The sample contains around 530,000 distinct CDR3 sequences, about 25% of which appear only once. The sequenced sample was PBMCs. The receptors were gathered from a human donor in good health (CMV status not recorded). Some clones in this sample may be carry-over from other donors' samples.

For the CDR3, the DNA is TGTGCCAGCAGGGGCGGGAGAGGGAACCAAGAGACCCAGTACTTC. Its protein product is CASRGGRGNQETQYF. V gene TRBV6-1 combines with J gene TRBJ2-5, with 7 bases that match TRBD2. There are 15 residues in the CDR3. The germline V gene has CDR1 MNHNS and CDR2 SASEGT. V lost 6 bases, J lost 0 bases, and 7 bases stayed unmatched.

V gene TRBV14 combines with J gene TRBJ2-3; 9 bases are a match to TRBD2. V dropped 3 bases and J dropped 3; count of bases not matched to a gene: 7. Germline V gene sequence: CDR1 SGHDN, CDR2 FVKESK. The CDR3 has 16 amino acids. CDR3 amino acids: CASSHLAGIRTDTQYF. The CDR3 DNA reads as TGTGCCAGCAGCCACCTAGCGGGAATCAGAACAGATACGCAGTATTTT.

This clonotype was found a few times. The chain couples TRBV7-2 to TRBJ1-1; no firm D call. V lost 5 bases and J 6 bases, leaving 13 bases between the germline ends. CDR3 length: 13 amino acids. Germline loops: CDR1 SGHTA, CDR2 FQGNSA. The CDR3 DNA reads TGTGCCAGCAGCCCCGGCCCCAGGTCTGAAGCTTTCTTT. This gives the protein CASSPGPRSEAFF.

This clonotype was seen repeatedly, ten times or more. The V and J genes are TRBV7-2 and TRBJ1-6; no clear D. Germline V CDR1 and CDR2: SGHTA, FQGNSA. CDR3 length: 14 residues. V dropped 4 bases and J dropped 9 bases, with 13 bases sitting between them. CDR3 DNA sequence: TGTGCCAGCAGCTCCGAAGCAAGATCTTCACCCCTCCACTTT. Translation gives CASSSEARSSPLHF.

The rearrangement joins TRBV11-1 to TRBJ2-2; 12 nucleotides agree with TRBD2. The germline V gene has CDR1 SGHAT and CDR2 FQDESV (reference sequence). The CDR3 has 16 residues. With 5 bases clipped from V and 6 bases from J, the junction kept 7 bases outside the gene matches. The CDR3 spells CASSRPPSGRAGELFF. In nucleotides, the CDR3 is TGTGCCAGCAGCCGTCCCCCTAGCGGGAGGGCCGGGGAGCTGTTTTTT. Based on the CDR3 plus reference TRBV11-1 and TRBJ2-2, the full variable domain is EAEVAQSPRYKITEKSQAVAFWCDPISGHATLYWYRQILGQGPELLVQFQDESVVDDSQLPKDRFSAERLKGVDSTLKIQPAELGDSAMYLCASSRPPSGRAGELFFGEGSRLTVL.

This clonotype has only a few counts. J is TRBJ2-7 and V is TRBV28, with D perhaps TRBD1 (6 bases). Germline loops: CDR1 MDHEN, CDR2 SYDVKM. The CDR3 has 13 residues. V lost 5 bases and J lost 3, with 11 bases in between. CDR3 nucleotide sequence: TGTGCCAGCAGTCAAGGACAGCTCTACGAGCAGTACTTC. Translating it yields CASSQGQLYEQYF.

This clonotype was recorded a few times. The V call is TRBV4-1, the J call TRBJ1-5; D not certain. CDR1 and CDR2 (germline): MGHRA, YSYEKL. The CDR3 length is 16 residues. V lost 2 bases and J lost 3, with 14 bases in between. The DNA of the CDR3 is TGCGCCAGCAGCCAAAACGCGATGCAGTTCAATCAGCCCCAGCATTTT. It is translated as CASSQNAMQFNQPQHF.

The V and J genes are TRBV28 and TRBJ2-3; 11 bases fit TRBD2. J gave up 1 base and V 5 bases, and 11 bases lay outside the gene matches. The CDR3 contains 18 residues. Germline values: CDR1 MDHEN, CDR2 SYDVKM. CDR3 bases: TGTGCCAGCAGTCCTACCCCTCTAGCGGGAGGAGGCACAGATACGCAGTATTTT. This gives the protein CASSPTPLAGGGTDTQYF.

This clonotype has more than one count but fewer than ten. The J gene is TRBJ2-3, the V gene TRBV28; D is ambiguous. In germline, CDR1 is MDHEN, CDR2 SYDVKM. The V and J ends lost 8 bases and 5 bases respectively, with 11 bases between them. This CDR3 is 12 amino acids long. In DNA form, the CDR3 reads TGTGCCAGCCGCGGCGGCGAAGATACGCAGTATTTT. It yields the protein CASRGGEDTQYF.

The genes are TRBV19 and TRBJ2-3; D gene unclear. V lost 5 bases and J lost 0, with 6 bases in between. This CDR3 is built from 13 residues. Germline CDR1 LNHDA, CDR2 SQIVND (reference sequence). CDR3 nucleotides: TGTGCCAGTAGTGACGAGAGCACAGATACGCAGTATTTT. Translation: CASSDESTDTQYF.

CDR3 protein: CASSSAGQGQETQYF. The CDR3 region has the DNA TGTGCCAGCAGCTCGGCTGGACAGGGCCAAGAGACCCAGTACTTC. J is TRBJ2-5 and V is TRBV5-4; 8 bases are a match to TRBD1. The germline CDR1 and CDR2 sequences are SGHNT and YYREEE (reference sequence). This CDR3 is 15 amino acids long. Losses at the gene ends were 3 bases for V and 1 base for J; bases not matched to a gene: 5.

This chain links TRBV5-6 with TRBJ2-1, with D uncertain. Germline V gene sequence: CDR1 SGHDT, CDR2 YYEEEE. Trimming pared 1 base from V and 10 bases from J, leaving 6 bases between. This CDR3 has 11 amino acids. The CDR3 region has the DNA TGTGCCAGCAGCTTGTTCTGGGAGCAGTTCTTC. Encoded protein: CASSLFWEQFF.

The gene calls are TRBV28 and TRBJ2-7, with 13 bases aligning to TRBD2. Trimming cost V 6 bases and J 0 bases; bases outside gene matches: 8. The germline V gene encodes CDR1 MDHEN and CDR2 SYDVKM. This CDR3 is 17 amino acids long. The CDR3 protein is CASRGLAGARRSYEQYF. The DNA of the CDR3 is TGTGCCAGCAGAGGACTAGCGGGAGCCCGCCGCTCCTACGAGCAGTACTTC. The entire variable domain, with the rest obtained from reference TRBV28 and TRBJ2-7, is as follows: DVKVTQSSRYLVKRTGEKVFLECVQDMDHENMFWYRQDPGLGLRLIYFSYDVKMKEKGDIPEGYSVSREKKERFSLILESASTNQTSMYLCASRGLAGARRSYEQYFGPGTRLTVT.

The chain recombines TRBV7-8 with TRBJ1-3; D gene ambiguous. Between the trimmed V and J ends, which lost 0 bases and 4 bases, there was a span of 13 bases. The CDR3 sequence is 16 residues long. The V gene's germline CDR1 is SGHVS and CDR2 FQNEAQ. The CDR3, as DNA: TGTGCCAGCAGCTTAGCGATGGCAGGACGAGGAAACACCATATATTTT. Translation gives CASSLAMAGRGNTIYF.

This clonotype was detected only a few times. The genes are TRBV7-9 and TRBJ1-2; perhaps TRBD1 as D (6 bases). Trimming took off 1 base at V and 4 bases at J, with 13 bases between the two ends. Germline assignment: CDR1 SEHNR and CDR2 FQNEAQ (reference sequence). This CDR3 contains 15 residues. As DNA, the CDR3 is TGTGCCAGCAGCTTAGAAGCCGGACAGATCTATGGCTACACCTTC. As protein: CASSLEAGQIYGYTF.